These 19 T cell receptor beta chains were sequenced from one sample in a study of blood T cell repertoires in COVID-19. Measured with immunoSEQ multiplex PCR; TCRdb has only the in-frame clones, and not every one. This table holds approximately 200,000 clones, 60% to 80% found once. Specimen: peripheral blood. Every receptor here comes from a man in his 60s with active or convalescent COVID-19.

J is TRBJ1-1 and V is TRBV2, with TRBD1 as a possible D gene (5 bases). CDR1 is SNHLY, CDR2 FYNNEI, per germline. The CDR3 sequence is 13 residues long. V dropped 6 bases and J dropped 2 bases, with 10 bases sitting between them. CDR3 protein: CASRETENTEAFF. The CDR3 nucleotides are TGTGCCAGCAGAGAGACAGAAAACACTGAAGCTTTCTTT.

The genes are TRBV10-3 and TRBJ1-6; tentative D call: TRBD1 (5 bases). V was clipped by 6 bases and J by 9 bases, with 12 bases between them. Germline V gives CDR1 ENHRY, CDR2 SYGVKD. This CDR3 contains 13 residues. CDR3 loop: CAIRDILSSPLHF. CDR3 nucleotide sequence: TGTGCCATCAGGGACATTTTGTCTTCACCCCTCCACTTT.

This CDR3 is CSVAEWNTGELFF. The CDR3 region has the DNA TGCAGCGTTGCGGAGTGGAACACCGGGGAGCTGTTTTTT. This chain connects TRBV29-1 to TRBJ2-2; no reliable D call. Trimming cost V 4 bases and J 1 base, with 7 bases left between them. CDR1 and CDR2 from the germline V gene are SQVTM and ANQGSEA. The CDR3 contains 13 residues.

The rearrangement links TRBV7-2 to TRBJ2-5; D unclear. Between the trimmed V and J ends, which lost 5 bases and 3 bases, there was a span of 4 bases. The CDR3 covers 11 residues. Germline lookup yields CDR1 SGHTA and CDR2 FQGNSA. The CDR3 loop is CASSIEETQYF. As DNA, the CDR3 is TGTGCCAGCAGCATCGAAGAGACCCAGTACTTC.

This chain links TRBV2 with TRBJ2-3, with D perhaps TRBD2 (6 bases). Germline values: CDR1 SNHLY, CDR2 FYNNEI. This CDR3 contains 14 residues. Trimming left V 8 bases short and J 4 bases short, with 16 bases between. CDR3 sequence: CASSLQGGADTQYF. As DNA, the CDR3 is TGTGCCAGCTCCCTTCAGGGAGGAGCAGATACGCAGTATTTT.

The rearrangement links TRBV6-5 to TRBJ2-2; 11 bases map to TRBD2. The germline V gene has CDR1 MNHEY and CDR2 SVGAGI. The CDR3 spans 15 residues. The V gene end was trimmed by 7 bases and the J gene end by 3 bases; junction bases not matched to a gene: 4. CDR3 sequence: CASIWTSGHTGELFF. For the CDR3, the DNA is TGTGCCAGCATCTGGACTAGCGGGCACACCGGGGAGCTGTTTTTT.

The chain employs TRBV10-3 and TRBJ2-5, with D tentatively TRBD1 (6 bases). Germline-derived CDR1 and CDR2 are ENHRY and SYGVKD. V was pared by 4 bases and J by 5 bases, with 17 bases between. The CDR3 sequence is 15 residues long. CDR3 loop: CAISVGAFGGETQYF. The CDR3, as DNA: TGTGCCATCAGTGTGGGGGCCTTCGGTGGGGAGACCCAGTACTTC.

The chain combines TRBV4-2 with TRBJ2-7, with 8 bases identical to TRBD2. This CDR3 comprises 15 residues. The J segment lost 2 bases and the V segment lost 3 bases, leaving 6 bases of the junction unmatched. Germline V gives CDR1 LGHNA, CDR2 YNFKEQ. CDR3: CASSHPGRVAYEQYF. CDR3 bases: TGTGCCAGCAGCCACCCCGGGAGGGTCGCCTACGAGCAGTACTTC.

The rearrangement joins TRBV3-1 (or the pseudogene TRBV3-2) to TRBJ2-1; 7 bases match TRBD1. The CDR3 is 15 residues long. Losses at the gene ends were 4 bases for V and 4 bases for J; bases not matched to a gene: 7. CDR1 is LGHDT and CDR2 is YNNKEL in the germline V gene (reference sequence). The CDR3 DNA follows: TGTGCCAGCAGCCCGCGACAGGGAAGGTACAATGAGCAGTTCTTC. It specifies CASSPRQGRYNEQFF.

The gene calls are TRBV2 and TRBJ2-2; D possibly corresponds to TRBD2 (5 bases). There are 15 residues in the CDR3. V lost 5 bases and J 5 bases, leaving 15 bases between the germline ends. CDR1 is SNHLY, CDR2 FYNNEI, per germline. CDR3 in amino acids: CASSPTPPGTGELFF. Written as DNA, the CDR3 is TGTGCCAGCAGTCCTACCCCCCCGGGAACCGGGGAGCTGTTTTTT.

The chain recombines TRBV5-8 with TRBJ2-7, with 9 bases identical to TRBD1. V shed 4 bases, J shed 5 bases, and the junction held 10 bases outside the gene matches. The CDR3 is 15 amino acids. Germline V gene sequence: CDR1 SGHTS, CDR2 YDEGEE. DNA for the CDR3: TGTGCCAGCAGCGTAGGACAGGGGCGCAACGACGAGCAGTACTTC. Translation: CASSVGQGRNDEQYF.

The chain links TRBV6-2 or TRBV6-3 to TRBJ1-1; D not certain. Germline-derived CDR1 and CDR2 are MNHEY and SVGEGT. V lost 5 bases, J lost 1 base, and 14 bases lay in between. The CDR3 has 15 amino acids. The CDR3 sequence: CASSPRGSWNTEAFF. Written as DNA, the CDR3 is TGTGCCAGCAGTCCCCGAGGGAGCTGGAACACTGAAGCTTTCTTT.

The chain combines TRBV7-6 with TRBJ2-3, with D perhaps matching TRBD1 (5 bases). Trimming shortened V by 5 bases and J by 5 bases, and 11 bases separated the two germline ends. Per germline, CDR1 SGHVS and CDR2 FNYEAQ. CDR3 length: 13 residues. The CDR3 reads CASSNDRRDTQYF. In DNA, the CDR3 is TGTGCCAGCAGCAACGACAGAAGAGATACGCAGTATTTT. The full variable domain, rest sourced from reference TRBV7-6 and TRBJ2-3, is GAGVSQSPRYKVTKRGQDVALRCDPISGHVSLYWYRQALGQGPEFLTYFNYEAQQDKSGLPNDRFSAERPEGSISTLTIQRTEQRDSAMYRCASSNDRRDTQYFGPGTRLTVL.

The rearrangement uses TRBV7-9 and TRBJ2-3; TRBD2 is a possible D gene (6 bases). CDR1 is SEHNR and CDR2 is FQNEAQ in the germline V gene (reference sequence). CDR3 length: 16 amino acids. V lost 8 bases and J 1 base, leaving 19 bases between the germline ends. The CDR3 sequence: CASRPNIREGTDTQYF. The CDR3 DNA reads TGTGCCAGCCGCCCCAATATAAGGGAGGGCACAGATACGCAGTATTTT.

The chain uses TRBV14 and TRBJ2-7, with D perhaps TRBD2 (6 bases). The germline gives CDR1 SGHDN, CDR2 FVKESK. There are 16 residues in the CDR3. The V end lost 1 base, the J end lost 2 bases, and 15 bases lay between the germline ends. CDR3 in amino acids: CASSQVGTDLPYEQYF. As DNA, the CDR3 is TGTGCCAGCAGCCAAGTGGGGACTGACCTGCCCTACGAGCAGTACTTC.

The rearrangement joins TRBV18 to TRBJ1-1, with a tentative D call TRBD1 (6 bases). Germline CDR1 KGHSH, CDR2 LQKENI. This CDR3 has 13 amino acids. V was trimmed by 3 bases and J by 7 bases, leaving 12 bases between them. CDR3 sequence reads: CASSPSRGNEAFF. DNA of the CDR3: TGTGCCAGCTCACCTTCGAGGGGGAATGAAGCTTTCTTT.

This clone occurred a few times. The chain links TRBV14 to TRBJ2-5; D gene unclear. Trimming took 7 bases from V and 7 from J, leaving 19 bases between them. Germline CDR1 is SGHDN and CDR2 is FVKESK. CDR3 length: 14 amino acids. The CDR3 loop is CASTPTLGSRTQYF. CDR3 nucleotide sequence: TGTGCCAGCACCCCGACCCTAGGATCCAGGACCCAGTACTTC.

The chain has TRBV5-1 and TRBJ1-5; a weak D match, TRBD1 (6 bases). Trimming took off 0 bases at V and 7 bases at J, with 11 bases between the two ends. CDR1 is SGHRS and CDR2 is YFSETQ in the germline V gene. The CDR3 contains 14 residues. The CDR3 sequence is CASSLEGGGQPQHF. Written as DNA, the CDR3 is TGCGCCAGCAGCTTGGAGGGGGGAGGGCAGCCCCAGCATTTT.

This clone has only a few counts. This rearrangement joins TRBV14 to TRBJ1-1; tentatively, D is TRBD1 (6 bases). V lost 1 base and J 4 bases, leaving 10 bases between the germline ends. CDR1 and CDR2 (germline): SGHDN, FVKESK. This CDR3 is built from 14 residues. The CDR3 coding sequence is TGTGCCAGCAGCCAAGTGTTGGGGGCCACTGAAGCTTTCTTT. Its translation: CASSQVLGATEAFF.